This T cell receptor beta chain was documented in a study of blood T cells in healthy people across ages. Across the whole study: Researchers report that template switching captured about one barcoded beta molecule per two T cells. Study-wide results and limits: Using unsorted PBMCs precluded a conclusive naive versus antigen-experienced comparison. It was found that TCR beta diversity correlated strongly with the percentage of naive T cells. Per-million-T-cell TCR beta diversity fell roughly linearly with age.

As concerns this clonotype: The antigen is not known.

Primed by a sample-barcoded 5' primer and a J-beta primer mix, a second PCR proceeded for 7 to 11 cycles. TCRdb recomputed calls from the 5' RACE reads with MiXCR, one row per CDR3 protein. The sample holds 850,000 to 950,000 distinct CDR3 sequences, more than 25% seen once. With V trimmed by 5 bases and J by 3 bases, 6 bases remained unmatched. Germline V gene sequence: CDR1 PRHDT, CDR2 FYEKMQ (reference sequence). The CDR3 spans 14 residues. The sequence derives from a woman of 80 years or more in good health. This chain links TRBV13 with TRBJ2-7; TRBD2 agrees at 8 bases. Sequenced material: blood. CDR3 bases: TGTGCCAGCAGCACCCTTAGCGGGGACTACGAGCAGTACTTC. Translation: CASSTLSGDYEQYF.